These 5 T cell receptor beta chains came from one sample sequenced in a study of response to subunit inactivated influenza vaccine. TCRdb analysed the RT-PCR reads with MiXCR anew, one entry per CDR3 protein. The table has about 800,000 distinct CDR3 sequences, 21% seen once. The sample in question was PBMCs from blood, obtained 5 to 6 days after vaccination. These receptor sequences come from a man aged 50 to 59 who received an inactivated influenza vaccine.

Many counts were recorded for this clonotype. The genes are TRBV7-2 and TRBJ2-3, with 13 bases fitting TRBD2. The junction had 11 bases not matched to a gene; V was cut back by 0 bases and J by 11 bases. Germline CDR1 is SGHTA and CDR2 is FQGNSA. The CDR3 is 17 amino acids. The CDR3 sequence: CASSLAGLAGDGRGQYF. The CDR3 DNA follows: TGTGCCAGCAGCTTAGCCGGACTAGCGGGGGACGGCCGTGGGCAGTATTTT.

The chain carries TRBV29-1 and TRBJ2-5; 10 bases are a match to TRBD2. V lost 0 bases and J lost 2; bases outside the gene matches: 6. The CDR3 extends over 16 amino acids. CDR1 is SQVTM, CDR2 ANQGSEA, per germline. CDR3 in DNA: TGCAGCGTTGAAGATGGAATAGCGGGGGGACAAGAGACCCAGTACTTC. Amino acids: CSVEDGIAGGQETQYF.

This rearrangement joins TRBV7-2 to TRBJ1-2; no reliable D call. Germline-derived CDR1 and CDR2 are SGHTA and FQGNSA. Trimming left V 5 bases short and J 0 bases short, with 10 bases between. The CDR3 spans 14 residues. CDR3 in amino acids: CASSRFITNYGYTF. The CDR3 DNA is TGTGCCAGCAGCAGGTTTATAACTAACTATGGCTACACCTTC.

This clonotype was picked up many times. The rearrangement joins TRBV12-3 or TRBV12-4 to TRBJ2-1; TRBD2 agrees at 9 bases. The V gene end was trimmed by 5 bases and the J gene end by 11 bases; junction bases not matched to a gene: 7. The CDR3 has 13 amino acids. DNA for the CDR3: TGTGCCAGCAGTGCCGCTAGCGGGGAACAGCAGTTCTTC. This encodes CASSAASGEQQFF.

This chain joins TRBV14 and TRBJ2-1; D is undetermined. CDR3 length: 12 residues. From germline, CDR1 is SGHDN and CDR2 FVKESK. With 4 bases removed from V and 12 bases from J, the gap between germline ends came to 13 bases. The CDR3 loop is CASSPFSGSQFF. In nucleotides, the CDR3 is TGTGCCAGCAGCCCTTTTTCTGGTTCGCAGTTCTTC.